This TCR beta chain was sequenced in a study of T cell changes during pregnancy in multiple sclerosis. Data came from immunoSEQ multiplex PCR; TCRdb stores just in-frame clones and leaves some out. Seen here are about 83,000 clones, about 89% observed once, and the top ten hold around 3.3%. This clone came up once. The clonotype comes from a female donor in good health, serving as a control in a pregnancy study. Some clones in this sample may be carry-over from other donors' samples. Sequences were derived from PBMCs, sampled in the first trimester of pregnancy.

CDR3 in DNA: TGTGCCAGCAGCCCACAGACTAGCGGGGGAACCAGGGGGACCCAGTACTTC. Translated: CASSPQTSGGTRGTQYF. The chain carries TRBV7-6 and TRBJ2-5; 12 nucleotides align to TRBD2. The CDR3 has 17 amino acids. The trim removed 5 bases at V and 7 bases at J, leaving 14 bases unmatched. Germline CDR1 SGHVS, CDR2 FNYEAQ.